The present entry profiles one T cell receptor beta chain with its context. TEMRA cells were enriched by FACS, while CD8+ and CD4+ T cells were obtained through a negative isolation that was performed magnetically. With 2 bases clipped from V and 2 bases from J, the junction kept 4 bases outside the gene matches. The CDR3 is 16 amino acids. Germline V gene sequence: CDR1 SGHAT, CDR2 FQNNGV. Random hexamers were used to reverse transcribe an amount of roughly 0.5 to 1 ug RNA. TCRdb ran MiXCR on the immunoSEQ multiplex PCR reads and lists one entry per CDR3 protein. Seen here are roughly 300,000 distinct CDR3 sequences, roughly 81% observed once, and the top ten hold approximately 0.11%. This entry comes from a study of CD8 T cells in Susac syndrome.

The chain has TRBV11-2 and TRBJ2-3; 10 bases map to TRBD2. The TCR comes from a human donor with multiple sclerosis. The sequencing sample was made of CD8+ T cells from PBMCs. For the CDR3, the DNA is TGTGCCAGCAGCTTACTACTAGCGGGAATCACAGATACGCAGTATTTT. Residues: CASSLLLAGITDTQYF.